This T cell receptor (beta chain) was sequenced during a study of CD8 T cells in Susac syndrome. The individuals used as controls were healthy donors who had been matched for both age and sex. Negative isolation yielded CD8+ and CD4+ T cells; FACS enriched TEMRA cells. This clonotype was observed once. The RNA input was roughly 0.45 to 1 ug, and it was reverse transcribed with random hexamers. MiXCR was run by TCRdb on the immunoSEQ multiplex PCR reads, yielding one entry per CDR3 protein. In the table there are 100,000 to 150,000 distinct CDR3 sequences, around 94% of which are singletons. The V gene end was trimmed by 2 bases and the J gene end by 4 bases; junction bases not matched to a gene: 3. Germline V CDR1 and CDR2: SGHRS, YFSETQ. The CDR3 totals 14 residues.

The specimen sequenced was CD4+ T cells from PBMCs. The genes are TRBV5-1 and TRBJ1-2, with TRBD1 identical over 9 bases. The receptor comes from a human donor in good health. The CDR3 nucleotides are TGCGCCAGCAGCTTCGGACAGGGGAGCTATGGCTACACCTTC. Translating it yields CASSFGQGSYGYTF.